This T cell receptor (beta chain) comes out of a study of blood T cells in healthy people across ages. Germline V gene lookup returns CDR1 SQVTM and CDR2 ANQGSEA. The CDR3 runs to 11 residues. V lost 7 bases to trimming and J lost 10 bases, with 16 bases between them. The second PCR ran roughly 6 to 12 cycles with a sample-barcoded 5' primer and J-beta primers. TCRdb analysed the 5' RACE reads with MiXCR anew, one entry per CDR3 protein. The table includes about 830,000 distinct CDR3 sequences, approximately 65% detected once. The clonotype originates from a man aged 25-40 years in good health. The chain joins TRBV29-1 to TRBJ1-1; D perhaps matches TRBD1 (5 bases). The specimen was blood. The CDR3 loop is CSARGQKGAFF. In nucleotides, the CDR3 is TGCAGCGCCAGAGGACAAAAGGGAGCTTTCTTT.